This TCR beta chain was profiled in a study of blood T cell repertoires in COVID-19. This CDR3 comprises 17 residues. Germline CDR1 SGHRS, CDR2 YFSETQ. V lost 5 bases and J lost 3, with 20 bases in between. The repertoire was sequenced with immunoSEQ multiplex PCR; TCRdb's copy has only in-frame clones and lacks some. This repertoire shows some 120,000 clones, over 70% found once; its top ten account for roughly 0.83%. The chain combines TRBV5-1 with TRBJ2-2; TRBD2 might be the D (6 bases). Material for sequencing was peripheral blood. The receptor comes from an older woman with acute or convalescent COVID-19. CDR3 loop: CASSFGSGSLYTGELFF. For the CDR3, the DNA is TGCGCCAGCAGTTTCGGATCCGGGAGTCTGTACACCGGGGAGCTGTTTTTT.